In this sample, the clone carrying this T cell receptor (beta chain) turned up many times. Its antigen is not known. TCRbeta library construction was performed incorporating unique molecular identifiers. TCRdb reprocessed the PCR reads with MiXCR, giving one entry per CDR3 protein. The sample consists of 220,000 or so distinct CDR3 sequences, around 7.8% of them appearing once. This CDR3 has 14 amino acids. V dropped 6 bases and J dropped 2 bases, with 10 bases sitting between them. CDR1 is MNHEY, CDR2 SVGEGT, per germline. This sample is part of a study of T-cell reconstitution after alpha-beta-depleted transplantation in children. General observations from the study: A year had passed since transplant, and T-cell counts and diversity by then came mostly from newly produced T cells.

The chain employs TRBV6-2 or TRBV6-3 and TRBJ2-2; no firm D call. The origin of this receptor is a male patient between 5 and 17 years old who had a stem cell transplant for acute lymphoblastic leukemia, so the T cells may come from the graft donor. This sample comprised PBMCs, mostly from graft donor cells, obtained 180 days after TCRalphabeta/CD19-depleted stem cell transplant. The DNA of the CDR3 is TGTGCCAGCAGCTCGATTCCTAACACCGGGGAGCTGTTTTTT. Protein product: CASSSIPNTGELFF.